The TCR beta chain described here comes from a study of shared clonotypes between healthy human individuals. General observations from the study: It was observed that 5% to 6.5% of naive CD4 clonotypes were shared across a handful of donors.

Only Caucasian adults living in Nashville, Tennessee served as donors. Negatively enriched CD4+ T cells were divided by CD45RA into naive and memory. The protocol was immunoSEQ multiplex PCR, while the TCRdb copy is restricted to in-frame clones and leaves out a portion. The sample contains fewer than 400,000 clones, about 74% of which appear only once. For this clone: The antigen is unknown.

The CDR3 sequence is 14 residues long. Germline V CDR1 and CDR2: SGHDT, YYEEEE. The V end was cut by 1 base, the J end by 6 bases, with 13 bases between. The sequencing input was memory CD4+ T cells sorted from blood. Subset noted: CD45RA-negative fraction. The rearrangement links TRBV5-6 to TRBJ1-2, with a tentative D call TRBD1 (5 bases). This clonotype was sampled from a young man in good health. CDR3 sequence: CASSLFHRNDGYTF. In DNA form, the CDR3 reads TGTGCCAGCAGCTTGTTCCACAGGAACGATGGCTACACCTTC.